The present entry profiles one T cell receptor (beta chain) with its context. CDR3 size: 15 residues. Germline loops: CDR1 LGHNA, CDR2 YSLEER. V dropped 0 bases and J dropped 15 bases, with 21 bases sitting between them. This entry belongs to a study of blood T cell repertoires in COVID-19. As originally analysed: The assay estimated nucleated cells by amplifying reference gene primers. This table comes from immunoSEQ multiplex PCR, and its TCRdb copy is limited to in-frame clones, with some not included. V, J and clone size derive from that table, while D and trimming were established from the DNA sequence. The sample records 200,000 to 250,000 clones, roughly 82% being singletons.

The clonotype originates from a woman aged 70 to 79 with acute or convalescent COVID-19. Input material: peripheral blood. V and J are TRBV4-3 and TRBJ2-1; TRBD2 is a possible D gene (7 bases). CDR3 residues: CASSQELGGPSQWFF. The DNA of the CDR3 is TGCGCCAGCAGCCAAGAACTCGGGGGGCCATCCCAATGGTTCTTC.